One and the same sample provided the 31 T cell receptor beta chains below, sequenced in a study of T cell responses to AZD1222 COVID-19 vaccine (dated by TCRdb to the early 2020s). Library method: the immunoSEQ multiplex PCR assay. The clones in this table, taken by TCRdb from immuneACCESS, are in-frame only. Not every clone is retained; where verified, under half of the shortfall comes from an unresolved V gene, and the cause of the rest is unknown. The sample yields over 70,000 clones; approximately 92% were counted once. Roughly a tenth of the sample is in the top ten clones. The time point label, read with the paper, signifies: about 28 days (+/-7) after the second vaccine dose. The sequenced sample was peripheral blood, obtained 28 days after the second AZD1222 dose. The receptors originated from an adult who received the AZD1222 COVID-19 vaccine.

V and J are TRBV28 and TRBJ2-4, with 7 bases identical to TRBD1. The V and J ends lost 6 bases and 3 bases, in that order; junction bases with no gene match: 14. The germline V gene encodes CDR1 MDHEN and CDR2 SYDVKM. This CDR3 comprises 17 residues. The CDR3 nucleotides read TGTGCCAGCAGGGAAGCGACAGGGAGTAGTGGCAAAAACATTCAGTACTTC. It is translated as CASREATGSSGKNIQYF. Variable domain in full (rest from reference TRBV28 and TRBJ2-4): DVKVTQSSRYLVKRTGEKVFLECVQDMDHENMFWYRQDPGLGLRLIYFSYDVKMKEKGDIPEGYSVSREKKERFSLILESASTNQTSMYLCASREATGSSGKNIQYFGAGTRLSVL.

This clone was recorded only once. This chain connects TRBV6-1 to TRBJ1-1; D is possibly TRBD1 (5 bases). Trimming stripped 1 base from V and 6 bases from J, with 21 bases between. Germline V CDR1 and CDR2: MNHNS, SASEGT. The CDR3 runs 17 residues. CDR3: CASSEGRTRHGLPEAFF. The CDR3 nucleotides read TGTGCCAGCAGTGAAGGAAGGACACGCCATGGGCTCCCTGAAGCTTTCTTT.

The table lists this clone with a count of one. The J gene is TRBJ2-3, the V gene TRBV7-9; D is ambiguous. CDR1 and CDR2 from the germline V gene are SEHNR and FQNEAQ (reference sequence). This CDR3 region has 15 residues. The ends were cut back, 7 bases at V and 3 bases at J, with 17 bases in the middle. The CDR3 region is CASTLNPRGTDTQYF. CDR3 nucleotide sequence: TGTGCCAGCACCCTAAACCCTCGTGGGACAGATACGCAGTATTTT.

The V gene is TRBV5-1, the J gene TRBJ1-1, with D perhaps matching TRBD1 (6 bases). Trimming removed 1 base at V and 0 bases at J, with 13 bases between. The germline V gene has CDR1 SGHRS and CDR2 YFSETQ. The CDR3 covers 16 residues. CDR3 protein: CASSLSQGSMNTEAFF. Here the CDR3 DNA reads TGCGCCAGCAGCTTGTCGCAGGGGAGTATGAACACTGAAGCTTTCTTT.

V and J are TRBV18 and TRBJ1-3; 8 nucleotides agree with TRBD1. CDR1 and CDR2 (germline): KGHSH, LQKENI. Trimming removed 3 bases from V and 6 bases from J; junction bases left unmatched: 7. The CDR3 has 15 residues. As DNA, the CDR3 is TGTGCCAGCTCACCTACGGGACAGGTGGAAAACACCATATATTTT. Its translation is CASSPTGQVENTIYF.

DNA of the CDR3: TGTGCCAGCAGCCCCAGCACAGATACGCAGTATTTT. Translation: CASSPSTDTQYF. This chain uses TRBV11-3 with TRBJ2-3; no clear D. Trimming removed 5 bases from V and 0 bases from J, with 3 bases in between. Germline V gene sequence: CDR1 SGHNT, CDR2 YENEEA. This CDR3 has 12 amino acids.

This chain connects TRBV5-4 to TRBJ2-7, with TRBD2 matching 9 bases. The trim removed 0 bases at V and 5 bases at J, leaving 0 bases unmatched. Germline V gives CDR1 SGHNT, CDR2 YYREEE (reference sequence). CDR3 length: 13 residues. The CDR3 region is CASSLASGNEQYV. The CDR3 nucleotides read TGTGCCAGCAGCTTGGCTAGCGGGAACGAGCAGTACGTC.

V is TRBV7-9 and J is TRBJ1-2, with 8 bases lining up with TRBD1. J lost 7 bases, V lost 3 bases, and 10 bases had no gene match. Per the germline V gene, CDR1 is SEHNR and CDR2 is FQNEAQ (reference sequence). The CDR3 totals 15 residues. CDR3 region: CASSLGRQGSSGYTF. CDR3 nucleotide sequence: TGTGCCAGCAGCTTGGGTAGACAGGGGTCGTCTGGCTACACCTTC.

The chain's CDR3 is CASQSGQGVMDEQYV. DNA for the CDR3: TGTGCCAGCCAATCGGGACAGGGTGTCATGGACGAGCAGTACGTC. The rearrangement uses TRBV19 and TRBJ2-7, with 9 bases matching TRBD1. CDR1 is LNHDA, CDR2 SQIVND, per germline (reference sequence). This CDR3 contains 15 residues. J gave up 5 bases and V 9 bases, and 14 bases lay outside the gene matches.

The chain recombines TRBV19 with TRBJ2-1; 9 bases are shared with TRBD2. The germline CDR1 and CDR2 sequences are LNHDA and SQIVND (reference sequence). The CDR3 is 15 amino acids. With V trimmed by 4 bases and J by 2 bases, 3 bases remained unmatched. CDR3 loop: CASSRTSDAYNEQFF. The CDR3 coding sequence is TGTGCCAGTAGTAGGACTAGCGACGCCTACAATGAGCAGTTCTTC.

There are a few counts of this clone. Other DNA sequences in this specimen translate into the identical CDR3. This chain uses TRBV5-6 with TRBJ2-3; D might be TRBD1 or TRBD2, each matching 5 bases. Germline V gene data show CDR1 as SGHDT and CDR2 as YYEEEE. CDR3 length: 14 amino acids. Trimming cost V 8 bases and J 1 base, with 14 bases left between them. CDR3 loop: CASSPGPGTDTQYF. CDR3 coding DNA: TGTGCCAGTTCCCCGGGACCTGGCACAGATACGCAGTATTTT.

The gene calls are TRBV12-3 or TRBV12-4 and TRBJ1-5, with D hard to call. The CDR3 is made up of 13 amino acids. V lost 3 bases and J 2 bases, leaving 5 bases between the germline ends. The CDR3 here is CASSFRGNQPQHF. The CDR3 coding sequence is TGTGCCAGCAGTTTTAGAGGCAATCAGCCCCAGCATTTT.

V usage is TRBV19 and J usage is TRBJ1-5, with D maybe TRBD1 (5 bases). The CDR3 length is 17 residues. V lost 2 bases and J 4 bases, leaving 18 bases between the germline ends. Germline V gene lookup returns CDR1 LNHDA and CDR2 SQIVND (reference sequence). The CDR3 spells CASSIWGVDPVNQPQHF. The CDR3 nucleotides are TGTGCCAGTAGTATATGGGGGGTGGATCCCGTAAATCAGCCCCAGCATTTT.

The J gene is TRBJ1-2, the V gene TRBV12-3 or TRBV12-4; a possible D gene is TRBD1 (5 bases). The ends were cut back, 3 bases at V and 8 bases at J, with 10 bases in the middle. The CDR3 is made up of 12 amino acids. The CDR3 DNA sequence: TGTGCCAGCAGTTTTGGGGGGGTCGGCTACACCTTC. Protein sequence: CASSFGGVGYTF.

The V call is TRBV11-2, the J call TRBJ2-5, with D hard to call. This CDR3 region has 12 residues. Trimming cost V 10 bases and J 5 bases, with 14 bases left between them. From germline, CDR1 is SGHAT and CDR2 FQNNGV. In DNA form, the CDR3 reads TGTGCCACCCTTTCCGACGGGGAGACCCAGTACTTC. This sequence encodes CATLSDGETQYF.

The chain carries TRBV19 and TRBJ1-1, with D tentatively TRBD1 (6 bases). The CDR3 is made up of 14 amino acids. V was trimmed by 5 bases and J by 4 bases, leaving 14 bases between them. Germline CDR1 and CDR2: LNHDA and SQIVND (reference sequence). CDR3 protein: CASSSDRIRTEAFF. As DNA, the CDR3 is TGTGCCAGTAGTTCCGACAGGATACGCACTGAAGCTTTCTTT. Using reference TRBV19 and TRBJ1-1 for the parts outside the CDR3, the full variable domain is DGGITQSPKYLFRKEGQNVTLSCEQNLNHDAMYWYRQDPGQGLRLIYYSQIVNDFQKGDIAEGYSVSREKKESFPLTVTSAQKNPTAFYLCASSSDRIRTEAFFGQGTRLTVV.

This rearrangement joins TRBV10-3 to TRBJ2-7; D is perhaps TRBD2 (5 bases). CDR3 length: 12 amino acids. V lost 7 bases, J lost 4 bases, and 11 bases lay in between. Looked up from germline, CDR1 is ENHRY and CDR2 is SYGVKD. CDR3 amino acids: CAITSGGYEQYF. The CDR3, as DNA: TGTGCCATCACCTCTGGAGGATACGAGCAGTACTTC.

The CDR3 coding sequence is TGTGCCATCAGCCTGACTGGTAACACCGGGGAGCTGTTTTTT. Amino acids: CAISLTGNTGELFF. V is TRBV10-3 and J is TRBJ2-2; unclear D gene. CDR1 ENHRY and CDR2 SYGVKD come from the germline V gene. This CDR3 has 14 amino acids. The germline V and J ends were trimmed by 6 bases and 2 bases, with 10 bases remaining between them.

The genes are TRBV3-1 (or the pseudogene TRBV3-2) and TRBJ1-1; possible D gene TRBD1, 6 bases. This CDR3 comprises 17 residues. CDR1 LGHDT and CDR2 YNNKEL come from the germline V gene (reference sequence). Trimming cost V 2 bases and J 3 bases, with 19 bases left between them. The CDR3: CASSQQGQDNFYTEAFF. The CDR3 DNA is TGTGCCAGCAGCCAACAGGGGCAGGATAATTTCTACACTGAAGCTTTCTTT.

The rearrangement uses TRBV9 and TRBJ2-3; tentatively, D is TRBD2 (6 bases). Per the germline V gene, CDR1 is SGDLS and CDR2 is YYNGEE. The CDR3 extends over 13 amino acids. V was trimmed by 3 bases and J by 4 bases, leaving 9 bases between them. CDR3 DNA: TGTGCCAGCAGCGCGGGAGCTGCAGATACGCAGTATTTT. It encodes CASSAGAADTQYF.

Notes on this clone: Compared with germline, one end of the junction differs, possibly owing to a read error. In DNA form, the CDR3 reads TGTGCCAGCTCTCGCGATATTGGGGACTCTGGAAACATCATATATTTT. Protein product: CASSRDIGDSGNIIYF. The chain employs TRBV18 and TRBJ1-3, with D possibly being TRBD1 (5 bases). This CDR3 is built from 16 residues. Per germline, CDR1 KGHSH and CDR2 LQKENI.

The V call is TRBV15, the J call TRBJ2-3; TRBD1 might be the D (5 bases). Germline assignment: CDR1 LNHNV and CDR2 YYDKDF (reference sequence). The CDR3 runs 16 residues. Trimming left V 0 bases short and J 1 base short, with 11 bases between. CDR3 sequence (DNA): TGTGCCACCAGCAGAGATTTGGCAGGGCGCACAGATACGCAGTATTTT. Protein product: CATSRDLAGRTDTQYF. Using reference TRBV15 and TRBJ2-3 for the parts outside the CDR3, the full variable domain is DAMVIQNPRYQVTQFGKPVTLSCSQTLNHNVMYWYQQKSSQAPKLLFHYYDKDFNNEADTPDNFQSRRPNTSFCFLDIRSPGLGDTAMYLCATSRDLAGRTDTQYFGPGTRLTVL.

This chain uses TRBV11-3 with TRBJ2-1; D might be TRBD1 (6 bases). The germline gives CDR1 SGHNT, CDR2 YENEEA. V dropped 5 bases and J dropped 9 bases, with 11 bases sitting between them. This CDR3 is built from 12 residues. CDR3 coding DNA: TGTGCCAGCAGCCCGGACAGTTTTGAGCAGTTCTTC. Translating it yields CASSPDSFEQFF.

V usage is TRBV5-4 and J usage is TRBJ2-3; possibly TRBD1 for D (7 bases). V lost 0 bases and J lost 4, with 12 bases in between. Per germline, CDR1 SGHNT and CDR2 YYREEE (reference sequence). There are 15 residues in the CDR3. CDR3 amino acids: CASSLEQGGADTQYF. CDR3 sequence (DNA): TGTGCCAGCAGCTTGGAGCAGGGGGGCGCAGATACGCAGTATTTT.

This chain joins TRBV5-4 and TRBJ2-2; the D call may be TRBD1 or TRBD2 (6 bases each). The germline V gene encodes CDR1 SGHNT and CDR2 YYREEE (reference sequence). The V end lost 4 bases, the J end lost 0 bases, and 10 bases lay between the germline ends. The CDR3 spans 15 residues. In nucleotides, the CDR3 is TGTGCCAGCAGCGGGAGGACAGCGAACACCGGGGAGCTGTTTTTT. Translating gives CASSGRTANTGELFF.

The J gene is TRBJ1-5, the V gene TRBV21-1. TRBV21-1 is an annotated pseudogene. The CDR3 totals 13 residues. Here the CDR3 DNA reads TGTGCCAGCAGTTCTGGGGGGGTGAAGACCCAGCATTTT. It yields the protein CASSSGGVKTQHF.

J is TRBJ1-1 and V is TRBV6-2 or TRBV6-3; a weak D match, TRBD1 (6 bases). V was trimmed by 0 bases and J by 5 bases, leaving 16 bases between them. This CDR3 contains 16 residues. From germline, CDR1 is MNHEY and CDR2 SVGEGT. The CDR3 loop is CASSYSRFGGRTEAFF. The CDR3 nucleotides are TGTGCCAGCAGTTACTCGAGGTTCGGGGGGCGAACTGAAGCTTTCTTT.

The J gene is TRBJ2-3, the V gene TRBV24-1, with D perhaps TRBD1 or TRBD2 (5 bases each). This CDR3 region has 14 residues. The ends were cut back, 8 bases at V and 1 base at J, with 12 bases in the middle. Germline loops: CDR1 KGHDR, CDR2 SFDVKD. The CDR3 loop is CATKSGRGTDTQYF. As DNA, the CDR3 is TGTGCCACCAAATCGGGACGGGGCACAGATACGCAGTATTTT.

The genes are TRBV7-2 and TRBJ2-7; D ambiguous. Per germline, CDR1 SGHTA and CDR2 FQGNSA. The CDR3 loop spans 15 amino acids. V dropped 1 base and J dropped 5 bases, with 15 bases sitting between them. The CDR3 nucleotides are TGTGCCAGCAGCTTAGAGGTAGGCCGCAGGCACGAGCAGTACTTC. It translates to CASSLEVGRRHEQYF.

This chain links TRBV4-3 with TRBJ2-1; D is unresolved. Trimming took off 0 bases at V and 1 base at J, with 7 bases between the two ends. Germline V gene data show CDR1 as LGHNA and CDR2 as YSLEER. CDR3 length: 15 amino acids. In DNA, the CDR3 is TGCGCCAGCAGCCAAGAGACTTCTTCCTACAATGAGCAGTTCTTC. It yields the protein CASSQETSSYNEQFF.

This clone was recorded only once. The chain carries TRBV28 and TRBJ1-6, with D perhaps matching TRBD1 (5 bases). Germline V gene lookup returns CDR1 MDHEN and CDR2 SYDVKM. Trimming pared 2 bases from V and 4 bases from J, leaving 12 bases between. The CDR3 has 16 amino acids. CDR3 amino acids: CASSLRSGGYNSPLHF. CDR3 bases: TGTGCCAGCAGTTTAAGGTCGGGGGGTTATAATTCACCCCTCCACTTT. The full variable domain, its missing parts supplied by reference TRBV28 and TRBJ1-6, is DVKVTQSSRYLVKRTGEKVFLECVQDMDHENMFWYRQDPGLGLRLIYFSYDVKMKEKGDIPEGYSVSREKKERFSLILESASTNQTSMYLCASSLRSGGYNSPLHFGNGTRLTVT.